This T cell receptor (beta chain) appears in the sequencing data of a study of regulatory T cells in long-lasting Graves disease. As for this clonotype: Its antigen remains unknown.

The CDR3 is made up of 15 amino acids. Trimming shortened V by 0 bases and J by 7 bases, and 13 bases separated the two germline ends. Germline V gene sequence: CDR1 SGHRS, CDR2 YFSETQ. Time point described: persistent/refractory GD, antithyroid drugs over 5 years with positive TRAb. After RNA was extracted from PBMCs, the TCR library was made from it. From each patient, roughly 9 milliliters of peripheral blood was drawn and collected into an EDTA anticoagulant tube. Study findings and constraints: Peripheral blood alone, not thyroid tissue, underwent study. Patients with persistent disease showed a bias toward TRBV28, TRBJ1-2 and TRBJ2-5. Less diverse TCR repertoires were seen in persistent Graves' patients than in newly diagnosed ones.

Arm-PCR of CDR3 regions with iRepertoire HTBI primers generated TCR beta libraries. In TCRdb, the multiplex PCR reads were re-called with MiXCR into one record per CDR3 protein. In the table there are hundreds of thousands of distinct CDR3 sequences, about 22% of which are singletons. The sequencing here drew on peripheral blood mononuclear cells (PBMCs), taken when the disease was refractory, from a patient treated with antithyroid drugs. The clonotype originates from a female donor with Graves disease. The chain joins TRBV5-1 to TRBJ1-4; tentatively, D is TRBD1 (6 bases). For the CDR3, the DNA is TGCGCCAGCAGCTTGGGCTCGTCGGGGGCTGAAAAACTGTTTTTT. It yields the protein CASSLGSSGAEKLFF.